These 18 T cell receptor beta chains originate from one sample sequenced in a study of glioma-infiltrating T cells after dendritic cell vaccination. Time point indicated: after dendritic cell vaccination, including at tumor progression/relapse. The data were produced by immunoSEQ multiplex PCR, yet TCRdb's version contains in-frame clones alone and is incomplete. The sample holds roughly 85,000 clones, about 85% seen once. The material sequenced was blood, taken after dendritic cell vaccination. All receptors derive from a human donor with glioblastoma.

The chain links TRBV27 to TRBJ2-1, with a weak D call TRBD2 (6 bases). Per germline, CDR1 MNHEY and CDR2 SMNVEV (reference sequence). With 7 bases removed from V and 5 bases from J, the gap between germline ends came to 18 bases. The CDR3 is 15 residues long. DNA of the CDR3: TGTGCCAGCAACCCGGAGGGGCCCTTTAACAATGAGCAGTTCTTC. Protein product: CASNPEGPFNNEQFF.

This CDR3 reads CASSYGGLTDTQYF. The CDR3 DNA reads as TGTGCCAGCAGTTATGGCGGCCTCACAGATACGCAGTATTTT. The rearrangement links TRBV6-5 to TRBJ2-3; D gene unclear. Looked up from germline, CDR1 is MNHEY and CDR2 is SVGAGI. The CDR3 consists of 14 residues. The V gene lost 3 bases and the J gene lost 2 bases, with 9 bases spanning the gap.

The chain uses TRBV7-9 and TRBJ2-2; possibly TRBD1 for D (5 bases). Germline loops: CDR1 SEHNR, CDR2 FQNEAQ (reference sequence). The length of the CDR3 is 13 residues. Trimming shortened V by 5 bases and J by 6 bases, and 10 bases separated the two germline ends. In DNA form, the CDR3 reads TGTGCCAGCAGCCAAACAGGATCCGGGGAGCTGTTTTTT. Encoded protein: CASSQTGSGELFF.

The CDR3 here is CASSRKTGTSYEQYF. CDR3 nucleotides: TGTGCCAGCAGCCGGAAGACAGGAACCTCCTACGAGCAGTACTTC. The rearrangement uses TRBV5-8 and TRBJ2-7; TRBD1 might be the D (6 bases). Germline V gene data show CDR1 as SGHTS and CDR2 as YDEGEE. V gave up 4 bases and J gave up 0 bases, with 14 bases separating them. This CDR3 contains 15 residues.

The chain employs TRBV7-2 and TRBJ2-7; possible D gene TRBD2, 5 bases. V lost 3 bases, J lost 2 bases, and 14 bases lay in between. Looked up from germline, CDR1 is SGHTA and CDR2 is FQGNSA. The CDR3 sequence is 15 residues long. In nucleotides, the CDR3 is TGTGCCAGCAGCTTGTTATTTAGCGAGGCCTACGAGCAGTACTTC. This encodes CASSLLFSEAYEQYF.

V usage is TRBV13 and J usage is TRBJ2-1, with 11 bases aligning to TRBD2. J was trimmed by 9 bases and V by 7 bases; bases with no gene match: 2. CDR1 and CDR2 (germline): PRHDT, FYEKMQ (reference sequence). The CDR3 is made up of 12 amino acids. The CDR3 DNA follows: TGTGCCAGCAAACTAGCGGGAGCTGAGCAGTTCTTC. It encodes CASKLAGAEQFF.

Here the CDR3 reads CASSVASSYGYTF. CDR3 DNA sequence: TGTGCCAGCAGCGTAGCCTCTAGCTATGGCTACACCTTC. V usage is TRBV9 and J usage is TRBJ1-2; D remains unclear. Deletions cut 0 bases from V and 4 bases from J, with 7 bases between. CDR3 length: 13 residues. The germline gives CDR1 SGDLS, CDR2 YYNGEE.

This rearrangement joins TRBV27 to TRBJ2-1; D may be TRBD1 (6 bases). The CDR3 totals 16 residues. Trimming cost V 5 bases and J 0 bases, with 14 bases left between them. The germline CDR1 and CDR2 sequences are MNHEY and SMNVEV (reference sequence). The CDR3 is CASSITGTTSYNEQFF. The DNA for the CDR3 is TGTGCCAGCAGTATTACTGGGACAACCTCCTACAATGAGCAGTTCTTC.

The chain uses TRBV6-5 and TRBJ2-7, with 7 bases identical to TRBD1. This CDR3 contains 13 residues. Trimming cost V 2 bases and J 9 bases; bases outside gene matches: 7. Germline V lookup: CDR1 MNHEY, CDR2 SVGAGI. The CDR3 loop reads CASSYNRGTGQYF. The CDR3 region has the DNA TGTGCCAGCAGTTACAACAGGGGTACGGGGCAGTACTTC.

V is TRBV19 and J is TRBJ1-5; unclear D gene. CDR1 LNHDA and CDR2 SQIVND come from the germline V gene (reference sequence). The CDR3 is 16 amino acids. Between the trimmed V and J ends, which lost 4 bases and 5 bases, there was a span of 18 bases. The DNA for the CDR3 is TGTGCCAGTAGTACTCCCCTGGTCGCTGGCCATCAGCCCCAGCATTTT. It is translated as CASSTPLVAGHQPQHF.

V usage is TRBV5-1 and J usage is TRBJ2-2, with TRBD1 matching over 7 bases. This CDR3 spans 17 amino acids. Germline trimming cut 0 bases from V and 0 bases from J; bases unmatched to any gene: 5. The germline gives CDR1 SGHRS, CDR2 YFSETQ. This CDR3 is CASSLALTGTNTGELFF. DNA of the CDR3: TGCGCCAGCAGCTTGGCCTTGACAGGGACGAACACCGGGGAGCTGTTTTTT.

V and J are TRBV6-6 and TRBJ1-6; TRBD1 matches 9 bases. The CDR3 sequence is 13 residues long. Germline CDR1 is MNHNY and CDR2 is SVGAGI (reference sequence). J gave up 10 bases and V 8 bases, and 6 bases lay outside the gene matches. CDR3 bases: TGTGCCAGCTTAGGGACAGGGCAATCACCCCTCCACTTT. As protein: CASLGTGQSPLHF.

This clone was detected only a few times. The chain has TRBV11-3 and TRBJ2-3; 9 bases line up with TRBD1. This CDR3 is 15 amino acids long. Germline V CDR1 and CDR2: SGHNT, YENEEA. J lost 3 bases, V lost 5 bases, and 6 bases had no gene match. CDR3 sequence: CASSPGTGRTDTQYF. CDR3 DNA sequence: TGTGCCAGCAGCCCGGGGACAGGGAGGACAGATACGCAGTATTTT.

V gene TRBV9 combines with J gene TRBJ2-3, with D possibly TRBD2 on 5 matching bases. The V gene lost 3 bases and the J gene lost 2 bases, with 13 bases spanning the gap. Per germline, CDR1 SGDLS and CDR2 YYNGEE. The CDR3 totals 15 residues. CDR3 residues: CASSADGDYTDTQYF. The CDR3 bases are TGTGCCAGCAGCGCCGACGGTGACTACACAGATACGCAGTATTTT.

The V call is TRBV30, the J call TRBJ1-5, with D perhaps matching TRBD1 (5 bases). This CDR3 has 14 amino acids. Deletions cut 3 bases from V and 3 bases from J, with 12 bases between. Per germline, CDR1 GTSNPN and CDR2 SVGIG (reference sequence). DNA for the CDR3: TGTGCCTGGAGCCGTGACAGCAACAATCAGCCCCAGCATTTT. It encodes CAWSRDSNNQPQHF.

The rearrangement uses TRBV12-5 and TRBJ2-1; D possibly corresponds to TRBD2 (5 bases). Trimming removed 3 bases at V and 6 bases at J, with 18 bases between. Germline CDR1 and CDR2: LGHNT and FRNRAP. The CDR3 runs 16 residues. The CDR3 region is CASGFSQGRIFNEQFF. In DNA, the CDR3 is TGTGCTAGTGGTTTTTCGCAAGGGAGAATTTTCAATGAGCAGTTCTTC.

The J gene is TRBJ1-5, the V gene TRBV9; the D gene is possibly TRBD1 (5 bases). Trimming took 0 bases from V and 3 from J, leaving 13 bases between them. This CDR3 is 16 amino acids long. The germline gives CDR1 SGDLS, CDR2 YYNGEE. The chain's CDR3 is CASSVGVGGNNQPQHF. CDR3 nucleotide sequence: TGTGCCAGCAGCGTAGGAGTGGGGGGAAACAATCAGCCCCAGCATTTT.

This clone was seen more than once but under ten times. The chain combines TRBV5-4 with TRBJ2-1; 11 bases align to TRBD1. Unmatched junction bases numbered 8, after V lost 4 bases and J lost 8 bases. From germline, CDR1 is SGHNT and CDR2 YYREEE (reference sequence). This CDR3 spans 15 amino acids. CDR3 loop: CASSLRTGGWDEQFF. For the CDR3, the DNA is TGTGCCAGCAGCCTTCGGACAGGGGGCTGGGATGAGCAGTTCTTC.